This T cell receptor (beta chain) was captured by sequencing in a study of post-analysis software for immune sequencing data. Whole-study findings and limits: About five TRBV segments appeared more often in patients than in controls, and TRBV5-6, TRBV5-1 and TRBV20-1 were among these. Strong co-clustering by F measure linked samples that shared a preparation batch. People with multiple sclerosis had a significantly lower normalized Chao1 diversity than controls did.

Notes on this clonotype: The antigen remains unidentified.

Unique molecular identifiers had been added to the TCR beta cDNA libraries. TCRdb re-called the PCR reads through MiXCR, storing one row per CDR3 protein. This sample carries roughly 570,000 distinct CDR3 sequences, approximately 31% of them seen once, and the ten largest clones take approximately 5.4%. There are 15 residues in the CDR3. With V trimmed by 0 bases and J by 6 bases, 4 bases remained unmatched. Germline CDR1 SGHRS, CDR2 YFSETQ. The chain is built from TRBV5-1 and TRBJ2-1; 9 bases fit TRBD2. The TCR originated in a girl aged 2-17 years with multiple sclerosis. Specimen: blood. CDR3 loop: CASSLEPSGANEQFF. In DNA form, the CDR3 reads TGCGCCAGCAGCTTGGAACCTAGCGGGGCCAATGAGCAGTTCTTC.